The T cell receptor (beta chain) described here comes from a study of blood T cell repertoires in COVID-19 (dated by TCRdb to 2018 to 2021). About the study as a whole: The collaborator samples originated in the United States, Italy and Spain and spanned the acute and convalescent phases of COVID-19. Nearly every sample came with metadata listing a de-identified subject ID, COVID-19 status, age in years and sex. The prospective study material was composed of cDNA or gDNA derived from T cells, B-cell-depleted T cells, or PBMCs. Subjects who had been exposed to COVID-19, were actively infected with it, or had recovered from it provided the deeply sampled blood TCRbeta repertoires that made up the dataset. The samples were drawn from the first 160 participants of the ongoing ImmuneRACE study and from 1,254 subjects provided by 6 global collaborators. HLA class I and class II types, where available, came from metadata supplied by the sample provider rather than from assay-based typing. The repertoires were released in a freely available public database intended as a resource for research on the immune response to SARS-CoV-2.

Trimming removed 6 bases from V and 6 bases from J; the gene matches leave 6 bases unexplained. Taken from cysteine to phenylalanine, the CDR3 has 13 residues. The read is trimmed to its CDR3 DNA, 39 bases read in frame from base 1. The collaborating institutions used their own protocols to collect whole blood in K2EDTA tubes. For TCRbeta analysis, collaborator samples were shipped as frozen whole blood, as isolated PBMCs, or as DNA extracted from either sample type. With respect to this clone: Its target antigen remains unknown. There are no base qualities to consult, and no much larger clone falls within one base. This sample also contains other DNA sequences that code for the same CDR3.

The immunoSEQ Assay, a bias-controlled multiplex PCR, was used to amplify TCRbeta CDR3 regions from genomic DNA. On the authors' methods: Within the assay, amplification of reference gene primers was used to estimate how many nucleated cells each sample contained. To quantify the absolute abundance of each unique TCRbeta CDR3 rearrangement, sequence reads were collapsed and filtered. For each sample, productive Simpson clonality was calculated by taking the square root of Simpson's diversity index across productive rearrangements. The source is immuneACCESS, and TCRdb retained only in-frame sequences with V and J called. Part of the clones is not carried over; for the studies checked, unresolved V genes explain less than half of this, and the remainder is unexplained. V and J calls and clone size follow that table, whereas D and trimming were derived from the DNA. The sample table records some 370,000 clones; 85% to 90% of these occur just once. The leading ten clones occupy roughly 6.8% of the sample.

General findings and caveats noted by the study authors: Clinical and demographic metadata were provided uncurated, with the amount varying by source and participant.

The clonotype was recovered from a man aged 18 to 30 with active or convalescent COVID-19. The material sequenced was peripheral blood. The chain links TRBV12-3 or TRBV12-4 with TRBJ2-3, with TRBD2 matching 7 junction bases. The DNA sequence is as follows: TGTGCCAGCAGACCACGCGGGAGCGATACGCAGTATTTT. Its protein reads: CASRPRGSDTQYF.